The clone carrying this T cell receptor (beta chain) was counted ten times or more. Its antigen is unidentified. Sequencing libraries for TCR beta were prepared with iRepertoire HTBI primers and Arm-PCR of CDR3 regions. A single record per CDR3 protein comes from TCRdb applying MiXCR to the multiplex PCR reads. Seen here are some 490,000 distinct CDR3 sequences, 9.5% to 15% observed once, and the top ten hold about 8.3%. The data were obtained in a study of regulatory T cells in long-lasting Graves disease. Trimming at V came to 7 bases and at J to 5 bases, leaving 2 bases not matched to a gene. In germline, CDR1 is MDHEN, CDR2 SYDVKM. The CDR3 has 12 amino acids. General study findings and limits: Study of thyroid tissue was not done, with only peripheral blood studied.

Indicated time point: newly diagnosed GD, antithyroid drugs for less than 3 months. The TCR library was made from RNA extracted from PBMCs. In Xi'an, China, an endocrinology department was the source of patients. EDTA tubes collected around 10 milliliters of peripheral blood. The same data also went into a second study, on T cells in Graves' hyperthyroidism and ophthalmopathy.

V usage is TRBV28 and J usage is TRBJ2-1, with 7 positions matching TRBD2. The sample was peripheral blood mononuclear cells (PBMCs), taken at new diagnosis, from a patient treated with antithyroid drugs. This TCR derives from a woman younger than 45 with Graves disease. CDR3 protein: CASTSGNNEQFF. The CDR3 nucleotides are TGTGCCAGCACTAGCGGAAACAATGAGCAGTTCTTC.